The rows below give T cell receptor beta chains drawn from one sample of a study of Graves' ophthalmopathy and Graves' hyperthyroidism. TCRdb independently ran MiXCR on the multiplex PCR reads; one entry per CDR3 protein. Seen here are approximately 640,000 distinct CDR3 sequences, roughly 41% observed once, and the top ten hold more than 2.5%. Source material: peripheral blood. These receptors were taken from an adult man with Graves' ophthalmopathy. Both conserved end residues are part of each CDR3.

v_call	j_call	cdr3_aa
TRBV10-3	TRBJ2-5	CAIHREGNTPRSQYF
TRBV19	TRBJ2-2	CASNPTGAYTGEPFF
TRBV10-3	TRBJ1-4	CAISDGGTNEKLFF
TRBV2	TRBJ2-7	CATGTGLSYEQYF
TRBV11-2	TRBJ1-2	CASSLGQGVNYGYTF
TRBV9	TRBJ1-6	CASSGSGGEDSPLHF
TRBV15	TRBJ2-5	CATQGGTDETQYF
TRBV7-8	TRBJ1-4	CASGGLAANEKLFF
TRBV6-1	TRBJ1-5	CASSAWGQGVQPQHF
TRBV11-1	TRBJ2-5	CASSYPQGHKETQYF
TRBV20-1	TRBJ2-5	CSAVRGAKGETQYF
TRBV29-1	TRBJ1-1	CSAPGQGVNTEAFF
TRBV12-3/TRBV12-4	TRBJ2-7	CASRGGGTGYYEQYF
TRBV27	TRBJ2-2	CAGSQGLNTGELFF
TRBV29-1	TRBJ2-7	CSVVLDRTYEQYF
TRBV25-1	TRBJ1-2	CASSESEGRANYGYTF
TRBV10-3	TRBJ1-6	CANETGGKSPLHF
TRBV7-6	TRBJ1-1	CASSPQGDKNTEAFF
TRBV19	TRBJ2-7	CASSSFVREQYF
TRBV20-1	TRBJ1-2	CSTGQNYGYTF
TRBV25-1	TRBJ2-6	CASSQGQANVLTF
TRBV19	TRBJ2-5	CASSIGSRSPQTQYF
TRBV20-1	TRBJ2-7	CSAHLDRETYEQYF
TRBV2	TRBJ2-7	CASQREAAEQYF
TRBV2	TRBJ1-2	CASRKDGSDYGYTF
TRBV29-1	TRBJ2-7	CSVGIGDRRNEQYF
TRBV7-8	TRBJ2-5	CASSLGGQLEETQYF
TRBV10-3	TRBJ1-3	CAISAPTGYSGNTIYF
TRBV25-1	TRBJ1-1	CASRGGTGIHTEAFF
TRBV5-5	TRBJ2-7	CASSLSGVWDYEQYF
TRBV5-1	TRBJ1-5	CANSLGQGHQPQHF
TRBV7-2	TRBJ2-7	CASSADRGSSSYEQYF
TRBV5-1	TRBJ1-5	CASSLGGNQPRHF
TRBV25-1	TRBJ1-1	CASSGQEPGVSFF
TRBV7-3	TRBJ2-2	CASSPGNANTGELFF
TRBV2	TRBJ2-5	CASSGGQGGQETQYF
TRBV2	TRBJ2-2	CASSDQYTGELFF
TRBV7-2	TRBJ2-5	CASSLGPAGGKTQYF
TRBV5-8	TRBJ1-1	CASSRRWNTEAFF
TRBV10-3	TRBJ1-6	CASSYSTGGSYNSPLHF
TRBV15	TRBJ1-5	CATSSLDGYSNQPQHF
TRBV6-5	TRBJ2-5	CASQQGIGLEETQYF
TRBV4-1	TRBJ1-1	CASSPTTPAAPEAFF
TRBV7-9	TRBJ2-7	CASRGQGAQYEQYF
TRBV5-6	TRBJ2-6	CASNPAGGVHFGANVLTF
TRBV29-1	TRBJ2-5	CSAGGMGTQYF
TRBV2	TRBJ1-4	CASRGDRVSTNEKLFF
TRBV29-1	TRBJ1-1	CSGGGRENTEAFF
TRBV2	TRBJ1-6	CASSEQSGSPLHF
TRBV5-1	TRBJ2-1	CASSLEGNSYNEQFF
TRBV2	TRBJ1-4	CASKDPGTNEKLFF
TRBV5-1	TRBJ1-3	CASSETGVHSGNTIYF
TRBV10-3	TRBJ1-4	CAISESNQNNEKLFF
TRBV25-1	TRBJ2-5	CASSVGVLGETQYF